The clone carrying this T cell receptor beta chain came up a few times. Its target is not known. It was through 5'RACE template switching that TCR cDNA was made, with a universal primer site and UMIs added. TCRdb processed the 5' RACE reads anew with MiXCR; each CDR3 protein has one entry. The sample records a few hundred thousand distinct CDR3 sequences, less than 9% being singletons. This sample is part of a study of T cells after yellow fever vaccination. The CDR3 covers 15 residues. J was trimmed by 1 base and V by 1 base; bases with no gene match: 0. The germline gives CDR1 SGHTA, CDR2 FQGTGA. Findings and limits, study-wide: Peaking faster, on day 5 versus 15, the secondary response was nonetheless weaker. Contaminating bulk clonotypes could be abundant in FACS-sorted repertoires.

The V gene is TRBV7-3, the J gene TRBJ2-2, with 7 bases matching TRBD2. This receptor was identified in a man younger than 40 who received the YFV17D yellow fever vaccine. Here the sequenced sample was CD4+ T cells sorted from PBMCs, taken 15 days after the yellow fever booster vaccination. The CDR3 reads CASSLIAGNTGELFF. The CDR3 coding sequence is TGTGCCAGCAGCTTAATAGCGGGGAACACCGGGGAGCTGTTTTTT.